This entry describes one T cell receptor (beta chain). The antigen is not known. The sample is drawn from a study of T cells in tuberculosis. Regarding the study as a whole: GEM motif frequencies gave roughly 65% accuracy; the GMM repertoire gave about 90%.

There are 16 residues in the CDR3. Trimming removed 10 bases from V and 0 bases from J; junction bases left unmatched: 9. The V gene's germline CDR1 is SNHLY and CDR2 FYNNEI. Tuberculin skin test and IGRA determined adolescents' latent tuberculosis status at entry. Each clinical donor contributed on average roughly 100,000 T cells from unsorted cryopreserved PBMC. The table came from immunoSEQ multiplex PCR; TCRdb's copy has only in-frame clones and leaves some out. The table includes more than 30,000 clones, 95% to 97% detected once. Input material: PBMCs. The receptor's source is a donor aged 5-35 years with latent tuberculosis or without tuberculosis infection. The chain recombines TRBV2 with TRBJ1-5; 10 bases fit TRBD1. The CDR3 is CANPGQGLYSNQPQHF. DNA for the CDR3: TGTGCCAATCCGGGACAGGGGCTATATAGCAATCAGCCCCAGCATTTT.